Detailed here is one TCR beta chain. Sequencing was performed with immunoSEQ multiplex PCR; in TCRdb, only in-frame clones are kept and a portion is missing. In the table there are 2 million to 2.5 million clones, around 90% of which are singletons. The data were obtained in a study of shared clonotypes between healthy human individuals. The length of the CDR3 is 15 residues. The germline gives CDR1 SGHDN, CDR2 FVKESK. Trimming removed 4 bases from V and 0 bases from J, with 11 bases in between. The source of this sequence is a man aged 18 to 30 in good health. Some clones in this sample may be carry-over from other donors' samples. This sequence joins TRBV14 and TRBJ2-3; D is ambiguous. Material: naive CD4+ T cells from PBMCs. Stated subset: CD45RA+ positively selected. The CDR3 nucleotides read TGTGCCAGCAGCCCCCCGGGCTTTAGCACAGATACGCAGTATTTT. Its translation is CASSPPGFSTDTQYF.